These 5 T cell receptor beta chains came from one sample sequenced in a study of T cell responses to AZD1222 COVID-19 vaccine. Method: immunoSEQ multiplex PCR; TCRdb's copy keeps in-frame clones and lacks some. The sample lists more than 100,000 clones; about 92% were seen once. The sequencing used peripheral blood, collected 28 days after the second AZD1222 dose. These receptors all come from an adult who received the AZD1222 COVID-19 vaccine.

V gene TRBV7-9 combines with J gene TRBJ1-1, with D unresolved. The V and J ends lost 7 bases and 0 bases respectively, with 6 bases between them. The length of the CDR3 is 12 residues. Germline V gives CDR1 SEHNR, CDR2 FQNEAQ (reference sequence). Written as DNA, the CDR3 is TGTGCCAGCATATCCCTGAACACTGAAGCTTTCTTT. It is translated as CASISLNTEAFF.

The chain joins TRBV5-1 to TRBJ2-7; 13 nucleotides line up with TRBD2. This CDR3 is built from 14 residues. The germline V gene encodes CDR1 SGHRS and CDR2 YFSETQ. V dropped 4 bases and J dropped 7; count of bases not matched to a gene: 5. DNA of the CDR3: TGCGCCAGCAGCGCCTCGGGACTAGCGGGAGAGCAGTACTTC. Translation: CASSASGLAGEQYF. Full variable domain (missing parts from reference TRBV5-1 and TRBJ2-7): KAGVTQTPRYLIKTRGQQVTLSCSPISGHRSVSWYQQTPGQGLQFLFEYFSETQRNKGNFPGRFSGRQFSNSRSEMNVSTLELGDSALYLCASSASGLAGEQYFGPGTRLTVT.

V gene TRBV3-1 (or the pseudogene TRBV3-2) combines with J gene TRBJ1-2, with 9 positions matching TRBD1. With 1 base clipped from V and 3 bases from J, the junction kept 0 bases outside the gene matches. Germline V gives CDR1 LGHDT, CDR2 YNNKEL (reference sequence). The CDR3 is 14 amino acids. DNA for the CDR3: TGTGCCAGCAGCCAAGGGACAGGGGACTATGGCTACACCTTC. Protein: CASSQGTGDYGYTF.

The gene calls are TRBV7-8 and TRBJ2-2, with D possibly called TRBD1 or TRBD2 (5 bases each). The CDR3 is 19 residues long. Trimming cost V 4 bases and J 5 bases, with 26 bases left between them. Germline V gene lookup returns CDR1 SGHVS and CDR2 FQNEAQ. For the CDR3, the DNA is TGTGCCAGCAGCTCACTCCTCGGGGCCCTAGCACAAGGGACCGGGGAGCTGTTTTTT. Its translation: CASSSLLGALAQGTGELFF.

This sequence joins TRBV7-2 and TRBJ2-7, with D hard to call. The CDR3 spans 15 residues. Trimming took off 4 bases at V and 1 base at J, with 14 bases between the two ends. The germline CDR1 and CDR2 sequences are SGHTA and FQGNSA. The CDR3 DNA is TGTGCCAGCAGCTCGTATCCCACCGGGTCCTACGAGCAGTACTTC. Translating gives CASSSYPTGSYEQYF.